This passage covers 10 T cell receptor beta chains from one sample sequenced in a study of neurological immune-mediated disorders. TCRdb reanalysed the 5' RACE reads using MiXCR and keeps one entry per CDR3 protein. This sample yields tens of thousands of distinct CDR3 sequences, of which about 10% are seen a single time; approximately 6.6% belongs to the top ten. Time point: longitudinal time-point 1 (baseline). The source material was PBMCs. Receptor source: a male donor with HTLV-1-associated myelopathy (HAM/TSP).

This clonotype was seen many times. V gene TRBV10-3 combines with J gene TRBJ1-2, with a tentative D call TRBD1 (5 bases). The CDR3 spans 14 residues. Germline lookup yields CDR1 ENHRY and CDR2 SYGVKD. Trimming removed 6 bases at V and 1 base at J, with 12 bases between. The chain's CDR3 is CAIRGTGDNYGYTF. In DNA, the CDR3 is TGTGCCATCAGGGGGACGGGAGATAACTATGGCTACACCTTC.

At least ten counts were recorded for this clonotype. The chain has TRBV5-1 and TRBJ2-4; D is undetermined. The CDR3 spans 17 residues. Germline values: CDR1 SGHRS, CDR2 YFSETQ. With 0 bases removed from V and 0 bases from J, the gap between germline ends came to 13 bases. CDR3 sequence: CASSLDGSRIAKNIQYF. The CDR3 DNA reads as TGCGCCAGCAGCTTGGATGGCAGCCGGATAGCCAAAAACATTCAGTACTTC.

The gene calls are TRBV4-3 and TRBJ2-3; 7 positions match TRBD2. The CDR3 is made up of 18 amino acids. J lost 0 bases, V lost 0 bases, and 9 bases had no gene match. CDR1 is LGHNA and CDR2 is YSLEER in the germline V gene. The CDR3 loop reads CASSQDGLPGGSTDTQYF. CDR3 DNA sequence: TGCGCCAGCAGCCAAGATGGGCTCCCGGGAGGTAGCACAGATACGCAGTATTTT.

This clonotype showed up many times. The CDR3 loop is CASRPQGTYEQYF. The CDR3, as DNA: TGTGCCAGCAGACCACAGGGTACTTACGAGCAGTACTTC. The chain is built from TRBV28 and TRBJ2-7, with D maybe TRBD1 (6 bases). The germline V gene encodes CDR1 MDHEN and CDR2 SYDVKM. The CDR3 totals 13 residues. Trimming pared 6 bases from V and 4 bases from J, leaving 13 bases between.

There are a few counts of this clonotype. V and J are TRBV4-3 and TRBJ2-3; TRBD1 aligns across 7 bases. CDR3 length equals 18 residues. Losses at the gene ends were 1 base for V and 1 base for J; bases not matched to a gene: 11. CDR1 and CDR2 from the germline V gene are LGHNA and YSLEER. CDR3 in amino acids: CASSQGPYRGSGTDTQYF. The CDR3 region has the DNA TGCGCCAGCAGCCAAGGTCCATACAGGGGATCCGGCACAGATACGCAGTATTTT.

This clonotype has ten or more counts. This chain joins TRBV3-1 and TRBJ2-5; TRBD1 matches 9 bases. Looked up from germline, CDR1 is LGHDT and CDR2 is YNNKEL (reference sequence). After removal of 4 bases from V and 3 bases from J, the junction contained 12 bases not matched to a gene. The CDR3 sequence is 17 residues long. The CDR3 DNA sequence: TGTGCCAGCAGCCCCCCCTTGGGGACAGGGCCCAAAGAGACCCAGTACTTC. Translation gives CASSPPLGTGPKETQYF.

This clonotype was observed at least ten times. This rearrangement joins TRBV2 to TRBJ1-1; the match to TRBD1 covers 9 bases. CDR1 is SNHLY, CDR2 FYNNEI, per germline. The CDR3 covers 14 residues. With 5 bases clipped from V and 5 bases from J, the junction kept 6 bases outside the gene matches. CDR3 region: CASSKQGAGTEAFF. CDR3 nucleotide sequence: TGTGCCAGCAGTAAACAGGGGGCAGGTACTGAAGCTTTCTTT.

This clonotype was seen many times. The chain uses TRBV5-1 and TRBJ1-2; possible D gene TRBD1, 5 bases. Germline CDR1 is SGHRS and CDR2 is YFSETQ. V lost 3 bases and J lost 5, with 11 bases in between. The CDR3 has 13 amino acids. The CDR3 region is CASSSPGLYGYTF. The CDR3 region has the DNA TGCGCCAGCAGCTCACCGGGACTTTATGGCTACACCTTC.

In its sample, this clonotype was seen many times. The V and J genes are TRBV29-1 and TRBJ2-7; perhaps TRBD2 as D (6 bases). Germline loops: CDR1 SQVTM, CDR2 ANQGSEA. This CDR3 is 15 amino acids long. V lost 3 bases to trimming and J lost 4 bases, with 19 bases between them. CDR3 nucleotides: TGCAGCGTTGACCCCGGGGGTAATGCTCCGTACGAGCAGTACTTC. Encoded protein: CSVDPGGNAPYEQYF.

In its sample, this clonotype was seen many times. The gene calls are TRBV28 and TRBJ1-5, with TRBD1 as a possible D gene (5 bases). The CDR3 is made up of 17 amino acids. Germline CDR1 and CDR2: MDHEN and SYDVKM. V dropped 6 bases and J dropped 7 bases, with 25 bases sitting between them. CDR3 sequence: CASRTPVLQGIGQPQHF. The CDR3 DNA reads TGTGCCAGCAGAACTCCCGTTCTCCAGGGTATTGGCCAGCCCCAGCATTTT.